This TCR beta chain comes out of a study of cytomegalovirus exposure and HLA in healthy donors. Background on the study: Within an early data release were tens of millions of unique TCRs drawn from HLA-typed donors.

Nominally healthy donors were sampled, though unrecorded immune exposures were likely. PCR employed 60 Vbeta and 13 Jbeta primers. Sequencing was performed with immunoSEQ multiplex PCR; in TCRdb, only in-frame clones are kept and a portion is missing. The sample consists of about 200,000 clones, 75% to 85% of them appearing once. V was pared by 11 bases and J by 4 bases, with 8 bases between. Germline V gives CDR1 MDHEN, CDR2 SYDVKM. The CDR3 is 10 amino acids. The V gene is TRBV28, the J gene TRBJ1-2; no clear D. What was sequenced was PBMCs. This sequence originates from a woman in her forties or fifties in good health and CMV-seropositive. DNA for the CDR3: TGTGCCTCCCGGGGCTATGGCTACACCTTC. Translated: CASRGYGYTF.